The 26 T cell receptor beta chains given below trace back to one sample, sequenced in a study of blood T cell repertoires in COVID-19. Libraries were prepared by immunoSEQ multiplex PCR; TCRdb keeps only in-frame clonotypes and omits some of them. The sample records some 130,000 clones, almost 85% being singletons. The material sequenced was PBMCs or T cells enriched from blood (not recorded which). The source of these receptors is a man in his forties or fifties with acute COVID-19.

The rearrangement uses TRBV14 and TRBJ2-7, with 7 bases that match TRBD1. Germline-derived CDR1 and CDR2 are SGHDN and FVKESK. CDR3 size: 14 residues. V shed 4 bases and J 3 bases; nucleotides not matched to a gene: 6. The CDR3 DNA sequence: TGTGCCAGCAGCCCGCAGGGGGAACACTACGAGCAGTACTTC. Its protein is CASSPQGEHYEQYF.

The gene calls are TRBV7-8 and TRBJ2-2; TRBD1 matches 7 bases. The CDR3 runs to 14 residues. The V gene's germline CDR1 is SGHVS and CDR2 FQNEAQ. V trimming: 5 bases; J trimming: 4 bases; junction bases outside the gene matches: 4. CDR3 nucleotide sequence: TGTGCCAGCAGCACCAGGGGGACCACCGGGGAGCTGTTTTTT. Its protein product is CASSTRGTTGELFF.

The CDR3 region has the DNA TGTGCCAGCAGCGTCAAAGAAGCCGGGACAACTGGAAACACCATATATTTT. Translation gives CASSVKEAGTTGNTIYF. V gene TRBV9 combines with J gene TRBJ1-3; TRBD1 might be the D (6 bases). V was cut by 2 bases and J by 2 bases, with 17 bases left in between. This CDR3 has 17 amino acids. The germline gives CDR1 SGDLS, CDR2 YYNGEE.

This clone has just a few counts. V gene TRBV28 combines with J gene TRBJ1-2, with 8 bases aligning to TRBD1. The CDR3 length is 16 residues. V trimming: 1 base; J trimming: 4 bases; junction bases outside the gene matches: 8. Germline V CDR1 and CDR2: MDHEN, SYDVKM. The CDR3 bases are TGTGCCAGCAGTTTATTAGGACAGGGTAGCGGCTATGGCTACACCTTC. Translated, it gives CASSLLGQGSGYGYTF.

The sample holds one count of this clone. V usage is TRBV9 and J usage is TRBJ2-3; weak D call: TRBD2 (6 bases). Germline V lookup: CDR1 SGDLS, CDR2 YYNGEE. The CDR3 totals 15 residues. V was shortened by 0 bases and J by 4 bases, with 12 bases between the two germline ends. The CDR3 DNA sequence: TGTGCCAGCAGCGTAGCGGGAGTTATCTCAGATACGCAGTATTTT. This codes for CASSVAGVISDTQYF.

CDR3 DNA sequence: TGTGCCAGTAGTTGGGGACCAGCGGGAGGGAGGACCGGGGAGCTGTTTTTT. Translation: CASSWGPAGGRTGELFF. The rearrangement uses TRBV19 and TRBJ2-2, with 10 bases fitting TRBD2. V dropped 5 bases and J dropped 5; count of bases not matched to a gene: 11. Germline CDR1 reads LNHDA; CDR2 reads SQIVND (reference sequence). This CDR3 is 17 amino acids long.

This clone was recorded at least ten times. This chain links TRBV4-2 with TRBJ2-1; D is undetermined. Trimming took off 3 bases at V and 6 bases at J, with 12 bases between the two ends. The CDR3 length is 14 residues. The germline CDR1 and CDR2 sequences are LGHNA and YNFKEQ. CDR3 protein: CASSQRLDFNEQFF. The CDR3 DNA is TGTGCCAGCAGCCAGAGACTGGATTTCAATGAGCAGTTCTTC.

This chain links TRBV6-1 with TRBJ1-5; D gene ambiguous. V was pared by 0 bases and J by 7 bases, with 16 bases between. In germline, CDR1 is MNHNS, CDR2 SASEGT. This CDR3 comprises 16 residues. The CDR3: CASSEALEGSGQPQHF. The CDR3 coding sequence is TGTGCCAGCAGTGAAGCGCTTGAAGGGAGCGGGCAGCCCCAGCATTTT.

This sequence joins TRBV30 and TRBJ2-7, with 11 nucleotides matching TRBD2. The CDR3 contains 14 residues. The J segment lost 3 bases and the V segment lost 5 bases, leaving 6 bases of the junction unmatched. Germline CDR1 and CDR2: GTSNPN and SVGIG (reference sequence). The CDR3 region has the DNA TGTGCCTGGCGTACGGGACTAGCGGACTACGAGCAGTACTTC. Translation gives CAWRTGLADYEQYF. The full variable domain, with the rest looked up from reference TRBV30 and TRBJ2-7, is SQTIHQWPATLVQPVGSPLSLECTVEGTSNPNLYWYRQAAGRGLQLLFYSVGIGQISSEVPQNLSASRPQDRQFILSSKKLLLSDSGFYLCAWRTGLADYEQYFGPGTRLTVT.

This clone was recorded a few times. The CDR3, as DNA: TGCGCCAGCGGACAGGGGAGCTACGAGCAGTACTTC. This codes for CASGQGSYEQYF. The chain has TRBV5-1 and TRBJ2-7, with 9 bases lining up with TRBD1. This CDR3 spans 12 amino acids. Germline V CDR1 and CDR2: SGHRS, YFSETQ. Trimming cost V 7 bases and J 3 bases; bases outside gene matches: 2.

This clone has just a few counts. The CDR3 sequence: CASSRTQNTGELFF. The CDR3 coding sequence is TGTGCCAGCAGTAGGACACAAAACACCGGGGAGCTGTTTTTT. The chain couples TRBV6-5 to TRBJ2-2; D is possibly TRBD1 (5 bases). The CDR3 is made up of 14 amino acids. CDR1 is MNHEY, CDR2 SVGAGI, per germline. The germline V and J ends were trimmed by 5 bases and 2 bases, with 9 bases remaining between them.

This clone was recorded once. The V gene is TRBV28, the J gene TRBJ2-2; maybe TRBD2 (5 bases). The CDR3 contains 16 residues. Trimming took off 5 bases at V and 5 bases at J, with 18 bases between the two ends. Germline assignment: CDR1 MDHEN and CDR2 SYDVKM. CDR3 in amino acids: CASSLPRASETGELFF. Here the CDR3 DNA reads TGTGCCAGCAGTCTTCCGAGGGCCTCCGAAACCGGGGAGCTGTTTTTT.

The J gene is TRBJ2-1, the V gene TRBV27; TRBD1 matches at 12 bases. CDR3 size: 20 residues. J gave up 0 bases and V 6 bases, and 15 bases lay outside the gene matches. CDR1 is MNHEY, CDR2 SMNVEV, per germline (reference sequence). The CDR3: CASSRTGTGGYVISYNEQFF. The CDR3, as DNA: TGTGCCAGCAGCCGAACTGGGACAGGGGGCTATGTGATCTCCTACAATGAGCAGTTCTTC.

This clone was seen a single time. This chain links TRBV18 with TRBJ1-2; possibly TRBD1 for D (6 bases). The V end lost 2 bases, the J end lost 8 bases, and 15 bases lay between the germline ends. Germline lookup yields CDR1 KGHSH and CDR2 LQKENI. The CDR3 is made up of 14 amino acids. Here the CDR3 reads CASSPKGQPGGYTF. As DNA, the CDR3 is TGTGCCAGCTCACCAAAAGGACAGCCGGGAGGCTACACCTTC. Supplemented by reference TRBV18 and TRBJ1-2, the full variable domain reads NAGVMQNPRHLVRRRGQEARLRCSPMKGHSHVYWYRQLPEEGLKFMVYLQKENIIDESGMPKERFSAEFPKEGPSILRIQQVVRGDSAAYFCASSPKGQPGGYTFGSGTRLTVV.

The chain links TRBV30 to TRBJ1-4, with D hard to call. This CDR3 has 15 amino acids. The germline V and J ends were trimmed by 1 base and 7 bases, with 16 bases remaining between them. Germline V gene sequence: CDR1 GTSNPN, CDR2 SVGIG (reference sequence). The CDR3, as DNA: TGTGCCTGGAGTGATTTCGGGAAATGGGGTGAAAAACTGTTTTTT. Amino acids: CAWSDFGKWGEKLFF.

The gene calls are TRBV9 and TRBJ1-5; D remains unclear. V was clipped by 0 bases and J by 3 bases, with 4 bases between them. Per germline, CDR1 SGDLS and CDR2 YYNGEE. The CDR3 loop spans 13 amino acids. CDR3 bases: TGTGCCAGCAGCGTAGATTACAATCAGCCCCAGCATTTT. It is translated as CASSVDYNQPQHF. The full variable domain, its missing parts supplied by reference TRBV9 and TRBJ1-5, is DSGVTQTPKHLITATGQRVTLRCSPRSGDLSVYWYQQSLDQGLQFLIQYYNGEERAKGNILERFSAQQFPDLHSELNLSSLELGDSALYFCASSVDYNQPQHFGDGTRLSIL.

CDR3 sequence (DNA): TGTGCCAGCAGTGATAGAATGCTGTTCAATCAGCCCCAGCATTTT. This gives the protein CASSDRMLFNQPQHF. The chain has TRBV2 and TRBJ1-5; no firm D call. Germline assignment: CDR1 SNHLY and CDR2 FYNNEI. Trimming removed 3 bases from V and 3 bases from J, with 12 bases in between. The CDR3 is made up of 15 amino acids.

This chain links TRBV15 with TRBJ2-2, with 8 bases lining up with TRBD2. The CDR3 consists of 15 residues. Germline trimming cut 0 bases from V and 5 bases from J; bases unmatched to any gene: 2. Germline assignment: CDR1 LNHNV and CDR2 YYDKDF (reference sequence). The CDR3 spells CATSRDAGGTGELFF. The CDR3 region has the DNA TGTGCCACCAGCAGAGACGCGGGGGGTACCGGGGAGCTGTTTTTT.

The V call is TRBV7-2, the J call TRBJ1-3, with no clear D. The germline V gene encodes CDR1 SGHTA and CDR2 FQGNSA. The CDR3 covers 14 residues. Trimming cost V 5 bases and J 3 bases, with 11 bases left between them. The CDR3 nucleotides read TGTGCCAGCAGCCCCCGGGGAGATGGAAACACCATATATTTT. Translation: CASSPRGDGNTIYF.

The rearrangement links TRBV19 to TRBJ2-7, with D uncertain. V gave up 6 bases and J gave up 0 bases, with 12 bases separating them. This CDR3 is 14 amino acids long. Per germline, CDR1 LNHDA and CDR2 SQIVND (reference sequence). CDR3: CASSFTQNSYEQYF. As DNA, the CDR3 is TGTGCCAGTAGCTTTACACAGAACTCCTACGAGCAGTACTTC.

The J gene is TRBJ2-7, the V gene TRBV7-8; TRBD2 agrees at 12 bases. Germline V CDR1 and CDR2: SGHVS, FQNEAQ. V shed 2 bases and J 2 bases; nucleotides not matched to a gene: 1. This CDR3 has 15 amino acids. The CDR3 DNA follows: TGTGCCAGCAGCTTACTAGCGGGAGGGCCCTACGAGCAGTACTTC. The encoded protein is CASSLLAGGPYEQYF.

The chain employs TRBV30 and TRBJ1-2; the D gene is possibly TRBD1 (5 bases). Germline CDR1 reads GTSNPN; CDR2 reads SVGIG (reference sequence). The CDR3 length is 15 residues. V lost 0 bases, J lost 1 base, and 12 bases lay in between. The CDR3 is CAWSVQGVDNYGYTF. CDR3 coding DNA: TGTGCCTGGAGTGTACAAGGGGTGGATAACTATGGCTACACCTTC. The complete variable domain, with remaining parts taken from reference TRBV30 and TRBJ1-2, reads SQTIHQWPATLVQPVGSPLSLECTVEGTSNPNLYWYRQAAGRGLQLLFYSVGIGQISSEVPQNLSASRPQDRQFILSSKKLLLSDSGFYLCAWSVQGVDNYGYTFGSGTRLTVV.

The chain links TRBV9 to TRBJ1-3, with 7 bases matching TRBD1. J lost 3 bases, V lost 0 bases, and 6 bases had no gene match. The germline gives CDR1 SGDLS, CDR2 YYNGEE. This CDR3 region has 16 residues. CDR3 coding DNA: TGTGCCAGCAGCGTAGCTACAGGGGCAGGTGGAAACACCATATATTTT. It yields the protein CASSVATGAGGNTIYF.

The chain recombines TRBV18 with TRBJ1-1; D ambiguous. Trimming left V 4 bases short and J 1 base short, with 10 bases between. The CDR3 runs 14 residues. In germline, CDR1 is KGHSH, CDR2 LQKENI. The CDR3 sequence is CASSQNTRNTEAFF. CDR3 in DNA: TGTGCCAGCTCACAGAATACTAGGAACACTGAAGCTTTCTTT.

The chain couples TRBV5-6 to TRBJ2-5; 14 positions match TRBD2. The junction had 5 bases not matched to a gene; V was cut back by 2 bases and J by 5 bases. Germline CDR1 reads SGHDT; CDR2 reads YYEEEE. CDR3 length equals 16 residues. DNA of the CDR3: TGTGCCAGCAGCTTAGGACTAGCGGGAGGAGAGGAGACCCAGTACTTC. As protein: CASSLGLAGGEETQYF.

V gene TRBV4-3 combines with J gene TRBJ2-1; a possible D gene is TRBD2 (6 bases). Per the germline V gene, CDR1 is LGHNA and CDR2 is YSLEER. CDR3 length: 15 residues. V was cut by 0 bases and J by 2 bases, with 8 bases left in between. This CDR3 is CASSQDSGTYNEQFF. The DNA for the CDR3 is TGCGCCAGCAGCCAAGATAGCGGTACCTACAATGAGCAGTTCTTC.